These 9 T cell receptor beta chains were all obtained from the same sample, sequenced in a study of Ad26.COV2.S vaccination and SARS-CoV-2 variants. Profiling relied on immunoSEQ multiplex PCR, and the TCRdb table lists in-frame clones only, not all of them. Of 300,000 to 400,000 clones in the sample, approximately 81% were seen once. Treatment given: about 20 received Ad26.COV2.S at low or high dose, single or two shots; about 5 received placebo; per-sample allocation not given. Day 63 following the first vaccine or placebo injection was when the samples were taken. The starting material was peripheral blood, obtained in a trial of Ad26.COV2.S vaccine versus placebo. The receptors originated from a person between 18 and 59 years old who received the Ad26.COV2.S COVID-19 vaccine or a placebo.

V and J are TRBV2 and TRBJ2-1; TRBD1 matches 7 bases. J was trimmed by 4 bases and V by 10 bases; bases with no gene match: 13. Germline V gene sequence: CDR1 SNHLY, CDR2 FYNNEI. The CDR3 covers 15 residues. The CDR3 sequence is CATVTQTGPYNEQFF. CDR3 nucleotide sequence: TGTGCCACCGTGACTCAGACAGGGCCGTACAATGAGCAGTTCTTC. The full variable domain, its missing parts supplied by reference TRBV2 and TRBJ2-1, is EPEVTQTPSHQVTQMGQEVILRCVPISNHLYFYWYRQILGQKVEFLVSFYNNEISEKSEIFDDQFSVERPDGSNFTLKIRSTKLEDSAMYFCATVTQTGPYNEQFFGPGTRLTVL.

This chain uses TRBV7-8 with TRBJ2-7; 9 nucleotides agree with TRBD1. The CDR3 spans 18 residues. V was clipped by 2 bases and J by 7 bases; unmatched bases: 18. Germline V gene data show CDR1 as SGHVS and CDR2 as FQNEAQ. CDR3 amino acids: CASSLTGTGTRGAWEQYF. As DNA, the CDR3 is TGTGCCAGCAGCTTAACTGGGACAGGGACAAGGGGGGCGTGGGAGCAGTACTTC.

The genes are TRBV3-1 (or the pseudogene TRBV3-2) and TRBJ2-1; no definite D call. In germline, CDR1 is LGHDT, CDR2 YNNKEL (reference sequence). The CDR3 totals 19 residues. V was pared by 0 bases and J by 6 bases, with 24 bases between. The CDR3 DNA is TGTGCCAGCAGCCAAGAGTTGGGTGCGTGGACCCTATCAAGCAATGAGCAGTTCTTC. As protein: CASSQELGAWTLSSNEQFF.

V is TRBV5-1 and J is TRBJ2-3; 12 nucleotides line up with TRBD2. The V gene's germline CDR1 is SGHRS and CDR2 YFSETQ. The length of the CDR3 is 16 residues. The V segment lost 0 bases and the J segment 5 bases; nucleotides outside the gene matches: 4. Here the CDR3 DNA reads TGCGCCAGCAGCTTGGCCGTGACTAGCGGGGGAGATACGCAGTATTTT. Translated, it gives CASSLAVTSGGDTQYF.

The rearrangement uses TRBV2 and TRBJ2-2, with 8 bases aligning to TRBD1. The CDR3 is 14 amino acids. CDR1 and CDR2 from the germline V gene are SNHLY and FYNNEI. J lost 7 bases, V lost 6 bases, and 7 bases had no gene match. Written as DNA, the CDR3 is TGTGCCAGCAGGAAGGACAGGGTTGGCGGGGAGCTGTTTTTT. Amino acid sequence: CASRKDRVGGELFF.

The chain uses TRBV21-1 and TRBJ2-5; the table's D call, TRBD2, has no DNA check behind it. TRBV21-1 is a pseudogene locus. This CDR3 comprises 16 residues. The CDR3 loop is CASTSLTAGRQETQYF. DNA for the CDR3: TGTGCCAGCACTTCTCTAACGGCGGGGCGTCAAGAGACCCAGTACTTC.

The chain employs TRBV5-5 and TRBJ1-5, with 8 bases identical to TRBD1. Germline V gene lookup returns CDR1 SGHKS and CDR2 YYEKEE (reference sequence). The CDR3 length is 15 residues. Trimming removed 0 bases from V and 4 bases from J; junction bases left unmatched: 3. DNA of the CDR3: TGTGCCAGCAGCTTGGGACAGGGGCGAAATCAGCCCCAGCATTTT. Residues: CASSLGQGRNQPQHF.

The V call is TRBV4-3, the J call TRBJ2-7; the match to TRBD1 covers 10 bases. This CDR3 has 16 amino acids. Germline V gives CDR1 LGHNA, CDR2 YSLEER. V shed 1 base and J 2 bases; nucleotides not matched to a gene: 5. CDR3 DNA: TGCGCCAGCAGCCAAGGAGTGGGGACAGGGGCCTACGAGCAGTACTTC. Its protein is CASSQGVGTGAYEQYF.

In its sample, this clone was seen a few times. The chain has TRBV6-2 or TRBV6-3 and TRBJ1-5, with D possibly TRBD1 on 5 matching bases. The CDR3 length is 14 residues. Per germline, CDR1 MNHEY and CDR2 SVGEGT. V was trimmed by 2 bases and J by 5 bases, leaving 10 bases between them. The CDR3: CASSYRGDDQPQHF. In DNA, the CDR3 is TGTGCCAGCAGTTACAGAGGGGATGATCAGCCCCAGCATTTT.